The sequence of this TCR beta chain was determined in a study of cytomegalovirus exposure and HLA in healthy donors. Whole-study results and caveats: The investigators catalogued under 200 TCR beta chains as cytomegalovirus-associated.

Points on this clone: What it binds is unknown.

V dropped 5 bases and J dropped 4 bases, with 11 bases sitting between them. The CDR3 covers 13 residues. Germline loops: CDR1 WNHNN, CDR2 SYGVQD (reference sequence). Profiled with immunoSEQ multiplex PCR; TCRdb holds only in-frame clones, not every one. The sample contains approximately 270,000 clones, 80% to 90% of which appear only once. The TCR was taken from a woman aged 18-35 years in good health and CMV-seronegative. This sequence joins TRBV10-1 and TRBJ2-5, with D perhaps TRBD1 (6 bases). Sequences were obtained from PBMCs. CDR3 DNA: TGCGCCAGCAGTTACAGGGATGGAGAGACCCAGTACTTC. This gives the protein CASSYRDGETQYF.